This T cell receptor beta chain was sequenced during a study of prognosis after radiotherapy for stage I lung cancer. Turning to the study itself: Every lung cancer patient of the non-small cell type was deemed medically inoperable. After radiotherapy, over 14 showed no significant progression while several developed distant metastases (median around 7 months).

On this clonotype itself: One end of the junction is discordant with germline, which a read error may explain.

Genomic DNA provided the template from which TCR beta CDR3 was amplified by two-round multiplex PCR. The use of primers specific to each TRBV and TRBJ gene characterized first-round PCR. A second round of PCR was carried out using universal primers. Each CDR3 protein is one row after TCRdb ran MiXCR on the multiplex PCR reads. Here the sample spans roughly 20,000 distinct CDR3 sequences, around 52% being singletons. Patients were all node-negative on CT and PET/CT, lacking prior chemotherapy, radiotherapy or other malignancies. Germline assignment: CDR1 SGHRS and CDR2 YFSETQ. This CDR3 is built from 16 residues.

The sequence derives from a donor aged 50 or older with non-small cell lung cancer. Source: PBMCs, taken before or after stereotactic body radiation therapy (not recorded which). The V call is TRBV5-1, the J call TRBJ2-3; a possible D gene is TRBD2 (5 bases). The CDR3 coding sequence is TGTGCCATTAGCTTAAAACTAGTCATAGGCACAGATACGCAGTATTTT. Its protein is CAISLKLVIGTDTQYF.